This record covers a single T cell receptor beta chain. There are a few counts of this clonotype. Its antigen specificity is not known. The input lacks base qualities; no much larger clone sits a single base away. Trimming costs V 11 bases and J 5 bases, and their ends lie 18 bases apart. The germline V gene supplies CDR1 MNHGY and CDR2 SAAAGT. The CDR3 starts with the cysteine, ends with the phenylalanine, and has 14 residues. The kept DNA is CDR3 alone, 42 bases in frame from the first base. The data belong to a study of T cells in Graves' hyperthyroidism and ophthalmopathy (dated by TCRdb to about 2019). The study in broad terms: Peripheral blood was collected at initial diagnosis, before any treatment. The paper describes TCR Vbeta CDR3 sequencing of around 140 peripheral blood samples, made up of 43 ophthalmopathy patients, around 78 hyperthyroidism patients and around 17 progressor patients. Prospective prediction of ophthalmopathy was tested in an independent validation cohort of approximately 19 hyperthyroidism patients and some 17 patients who later progressed to ophthalmopathy. The roughly 100 discovery patients were randomly divided into training and test sets at a 7:3 ratio. After blood sampling, hyperthyroidism patients were treated with methimazole at a starting dose of 30 mg daily, and ophthalmopathy patients were treated with high-dose intravenous methylprednisolone. To identify distinguishing TCR V-J signatures, a discovery cohort of about a hundred patients was used, comprising roughly 45 with Graves' ophthalmopathy and 57 with stable Graves' hyperthyroidism. In more than five Graves' hyperthyroidism patients, the study also compared T-cell repertoires from thyroid tissue with T-cell repertoires from blood.

General findings and caveats noted by the study authors: Most expanded thyroid clonotypes (frequency above 0.001) were also detected in blood, a finding suggesting that blood repertoires may reflect thyroid immune responses. Sample size was not statistically predetermined, and blinding of investigators to group allocation was not performed. In cross-validation, a model built on a 13 V-J signature told ophthalmopathy apart from stable hyperthyroidism with approximately 90% sensitivity and roughly 83% specificity, and in testing the same model reached 80%/75%. During validation, the model predicted progression to ophthalmopathy a median of around 7 months ahead of onset, with around 70% sensitivity and under 85% specificity.

Amplification of TCR beta CDR3 regions was carried out from RNA transcripts. The first round of RT-PCR for the TCR CDR3 was performed with the HTBI primer set and the Qiagen OneStep RT-PCR kit. Libraries were constructed in a second round of multiplex PCR, after which size selection and purification were performed. Paired-end sequencing of the libraries was performed with 100 bp reads on an Illumina HiSeq2000. On the study's bioinformatics: Raw data were processed with SOAPnuke, discarding reads with adapters, uncalled bases, mean Phred below 15, or no exact constant-primer or identifier match. COPE v1.2.5 was used to merge the high-quality paired reads, and each unique nucleotide sequence was defined as a clonotype. MiTCR v1.1 was used to align clonotypes to the IMGT TRBV, TRBD and TRBJ reference segments. Only V-J combinations with frequency above 0.0001, covering 99% to 99.2% of repertoires, were analysed. The TCS score was defined as F50 (clonal expansion) divided by E x V (chaos), with BLOSUM62-based TCRdist calculated between CDR3 peptides within each V-J. Welch's t-statistics and random forest reduced around 510 V-J features to roughly 13, which were used in a naive Bayes classifier (R e1071). TCRdb cleaned the public reads at Q25 with fastp, built clones with MiXCR and kept in-frame beta chains. Entries that share a CDR3 protein sequence are merged under the most common genes and DNA. The V and J calls were not made by the authors but by TCRdb's processing. This sample lists approximately 380,000 distinct CDR3 sequences; over 15% were detected once. Roughly 3.5% of the sample rests with the top ten.

Graves' hyperthyroidism was defined as stable when no progression to ophthalmopathy occurred over 18 months of follow-up. Hyperthyroidism patients were newly diagnosed, with disease duration under 2 months, and aged 18 to 65 years. Exclusion was applied to patients with uncontrolled infections, other autoimmune diseases, pregnancy or lactation. Diagnoses were established on the basis of clinical symptoms, serum thyroxine and TRAb, thyroid ultrasound, and orbital computed tomography. Ficoll-Paque density gradient centrifugation was used to isolate PBMCs from under 11 ml of fresh peripheral blood. Total RNA was extracted using Trizol reagent, and RNA quality was assessed on an Agilent 2100 Bioanalyzer.

The chain uses TRBV6-8 and TRBJ1-4, and perhaps TRBD1 as D gene, on 5 matching bases. The sequencing input was blood. The clonotype originates from a woman between 18 and 29 years old with Graves' hyperthyroidism. The CDR3 in this case is CAGTTTVPNEKLFF. The DNA reads TGTGCCGGCACGACGACAGTACCCAATGAAAAACTGTTTTTT.